Given below is one T cell receptor beta chain in context. This entry comes from a study of OX40 agonist ivuxolimab in advanced cancers. As for the study in general: Patients' therapy was ivuxolimab, an antibody that acts as an agonist of OX40 (CD134). Participants, 82.7% male, averaged roughly 60 years of age, ranging from roughly 23 to 80. Eligibility admitted prior anti-PD-1, anti-PD-L1 or anti-CTLA-4 therapy; 35% to 40% had some.

V was clipped by 5 bases and J by 4 bases; unmatched bases: 7. Germline lookup yields CDR1 MNHEY and CDR2 SVGAGI. The CDR3 is 14 residues long. TCRdb's table, derived via immunoSEQ multiplex PCR, lists solely in-frame clones and lacks some. The sample includes more than 45,000 clones, approximately 78% of them seen just once. Here the sequenced sample was CD4+ or CD8+ T cells sorted from blood, taken in a trial of the OX40 agonist ivuxolimab. This TCR derives from an adult with an advanced solid tumor such as melanoma, head and neck, liver or kidney cancer. The V and J genes are TRBV6-5 and TRBJ1-2, with TRBD1 matching 7 bases. This CDR3 is CASSLRGPGYGYTF. CDR3 DNA: TGTGCCAGCAGTCTTAGGGGGCCTGGCTATGGCTACACCTTC.